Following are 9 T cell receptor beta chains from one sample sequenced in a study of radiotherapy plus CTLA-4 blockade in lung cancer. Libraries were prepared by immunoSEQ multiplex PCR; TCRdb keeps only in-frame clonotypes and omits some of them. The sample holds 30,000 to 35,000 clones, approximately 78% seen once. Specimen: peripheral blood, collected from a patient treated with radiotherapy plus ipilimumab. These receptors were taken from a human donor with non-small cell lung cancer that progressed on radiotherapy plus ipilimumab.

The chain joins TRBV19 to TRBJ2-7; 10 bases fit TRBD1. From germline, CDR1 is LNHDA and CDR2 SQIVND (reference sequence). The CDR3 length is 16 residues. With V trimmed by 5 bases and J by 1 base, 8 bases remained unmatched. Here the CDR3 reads CASSGRQGAFSYEQYF. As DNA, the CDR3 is TGTGCCAGTAGTGGACGACAGGGGGCATTTTCCTACGAGCAGTACTTC.

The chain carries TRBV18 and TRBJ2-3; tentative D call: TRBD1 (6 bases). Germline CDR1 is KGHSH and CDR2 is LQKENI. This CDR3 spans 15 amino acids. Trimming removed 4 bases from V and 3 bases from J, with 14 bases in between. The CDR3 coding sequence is TGTGCCAGCTCACGTACCCATGACAGGACAGATACGCAGTATTTT. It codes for CASSRTHDRTDTQYF.

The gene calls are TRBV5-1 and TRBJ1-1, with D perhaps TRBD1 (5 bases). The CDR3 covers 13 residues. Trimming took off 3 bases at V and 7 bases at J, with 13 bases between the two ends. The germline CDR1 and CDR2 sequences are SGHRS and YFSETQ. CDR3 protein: CASSWIQGGEAFF. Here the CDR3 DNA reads TGCGCCAGCAGCTGGATCCAGGGAGGTGAAGCTTTCTTT.

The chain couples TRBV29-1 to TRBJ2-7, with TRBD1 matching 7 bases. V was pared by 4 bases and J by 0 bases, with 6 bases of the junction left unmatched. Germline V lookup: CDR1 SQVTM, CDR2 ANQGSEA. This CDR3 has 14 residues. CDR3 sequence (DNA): TGCAGCGTTGGGGACAGTTATTCCTCCTACGAGCAGTACTTC. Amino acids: CSVGDSYSSYEQYF.

This CDR3 is CASSLQGYHEQYF. Written as DNA, the CDR3 is TGTGCCAGCAGTTTACAGGGTTACCACGAGCAGTACTTC. V usage is TRBV28 and J usage is TRBJ2-7, with D possibly matching TRBD1 (5 bases). Germline-derived CDR1 and CDR2 are MDHEN and SYDVKM. V lost 2 bases and J 5 bases, leaving 10 bases between the germline ends. The CDR3 extends over 13 amino acids.

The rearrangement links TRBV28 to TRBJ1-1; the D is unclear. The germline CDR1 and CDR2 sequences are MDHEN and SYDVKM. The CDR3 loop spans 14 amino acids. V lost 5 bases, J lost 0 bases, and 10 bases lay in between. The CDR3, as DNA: TGTGCCAGCAGTCCCCATGAGCTGAACACTGAAGCTTTCTTT. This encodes CASSPHELNTEAFF.

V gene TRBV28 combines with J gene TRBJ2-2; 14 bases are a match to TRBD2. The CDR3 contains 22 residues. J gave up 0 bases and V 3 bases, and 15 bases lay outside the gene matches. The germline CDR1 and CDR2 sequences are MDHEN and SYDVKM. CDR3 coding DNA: TGTGCCAGCAGTTTCCGGACTAGCGGGGGGCCATTTGTTAGTTCGAACACCGGGGAGCTGTTTTTT. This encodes CASSFRTSGGPFVSSNTGELFF.

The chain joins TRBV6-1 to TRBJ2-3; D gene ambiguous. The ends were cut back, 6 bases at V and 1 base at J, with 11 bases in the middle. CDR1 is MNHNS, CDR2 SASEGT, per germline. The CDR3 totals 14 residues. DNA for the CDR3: TGTGCCAGCAGGCTTAGTACAGGCACAGATACGCAGTATTTT. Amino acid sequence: CASRLSTGTDTQYF.

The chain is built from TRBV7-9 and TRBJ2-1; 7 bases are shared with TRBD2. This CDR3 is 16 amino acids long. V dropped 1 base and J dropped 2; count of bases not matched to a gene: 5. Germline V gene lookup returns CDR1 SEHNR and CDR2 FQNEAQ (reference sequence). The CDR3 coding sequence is TGTGCCAGCAGCTTAGAGGGCGGGGGAACCTACAATGAGCAGTTCTTC. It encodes CASSLEGGGTYNEQFF.